Listed below are T cell receptor beta chains from one sample, sequenced in a study of cytomegalovirus exposure and HLA in healthy donors. Generated by immunoSEQ multiplex PCR, the TCRdb table keeps only in-frame clones and is missing some. The repertoire holds 90,000 to 130,000 clones, with approximately 70% as singletons. Material: PBMCs. These receptors were taken from a man aged 25-40 years in good health and CMV-seropositive. Each CDR3 is given with its conserved first and last residue. D genes are given only for firm matches. For some rows the clone size is stated as once, few or many, or as a class when expanded; others skip it.

cdr3_nt: TGTGCCAGCAGCGCCTCAGGTACGACAGGGACCTACAATGAGCAGTTCTTC; cdr3_aa: CASSASGTTGTYNEQFF; clone_size: .; j_call: TRBJ2-1; d_call: TRBD1; v_call: TRBV9
cdr3_nt: TGTGCGACAACGGGGGGACTAGTTCCCTACAATGAGCAGTTCTTC; cdr3_aa: CATTGGLVPYNEQFF; clone_size: .; j_call: TRBJ2-1; d_call: TRBD2; v_call: TRBV12-5
cdr3_nt: TGTGCCAGCAGCTCAGAACCGGGACTATCATTCCATGAGCAGTTCTTC; cdr3_aa: CASSSEPGLSFHEQFF; clone_size: .; j_call: TRBJ2-1; d_call: TRBD2; v_call: TRBV9
cdr3_nt: TGTGCCAGCAGCTTAGAAGCTACCTCCCAGGGTGAAAAACTGTTTTTT; cdr3_aa: CASSLEATSQGEKLFF; clone_size: few; j_call: TRBJ1-4; d_call: .; v_call: TRBV7-9
cdr3_nt: TGTGCCAGCAGCTCGGGACTGCCGTACAATGAGCAGTTCTTC; cdr3_aa: CASSSGLPYNEQFF; clone_size: .; j_call: TRBJ2-1; d_call: .; v_call: TRBV7-3
cdr3_nt: TGTGCCAGCAGCCAAAGACAGACCACTAACTATGGCTACACCTTC; cdr3_aa: CASSQRQTTNYGYTF; clone_size: .; j_call: TRBJ1-2; d_call: .; v_call: TRBV14
cdr3_nt: TGTGCCATCAGCCTTGAGGGCGGGGGAAGCACAGATACGCAGTATTTT; cdr3_aa: CAISLEGGGSTDTQYF; clone_size: few; j_call: TRBJ2-3; d_call: TRBD2; v_call: TRBV10-3
cdr3_nt: TGTGCCAGCGCGGAGGAGGGGCAGAGCAATCAGCCCCAGCATTTT; cdr3_aa: CASAEEGQSNQPQHF; clone_size: .; j_call: TRBJ1-5; d_call: .; v_call: TRBV2
cdr3_nt: TGTGCCAGCAGCTTAGAACAGGGGGGTACAAAGTACTTC; cdr3_aa: CASSLEQGGTKYF; clone_size: .; j_call: TRBJ2-5; d_call: TRBD1; v_call: TRBV7-9
cdr3_nt: TGCGCCAGCAGCTTGCCGGACAGGGCCAATTCACCCCTCCACTTT; cdr3_aa: CASSLPDRANSPLHF; clone_size: .; j_call: TRBJ1-6; d_call: TRBD1; v_call: TRBV5-1
cdr3_nt: TGCGCCAGCAGCGAATCAGGCAACAGGGGGGGAGATACGCAGTATTTT; cdr3_aa: CASSESGNRGGDTQYF; clone_size: once; j_call: TRBJ2-3; d_call: .; v_call: TRBV5-1
cdr3_nt: TGTGCCAGCAGCCTAGAGTGGAGTAGCGGGTTGGAGACCCAGTACTTC; cdr3_aa: CASSLEWSSGLETQYF; clone_size: .; j_call: TRBJ2-5; d_call: TRBD2; v_call: TRBV11-1
cdr3_nt: TGTGCCACCAAGGAGACAGCGCCGGGCCCTTATGGCTACACCTTC; cdr3_aa: CATKETAPGPYGYTF; clone_size: .; j_call: TRBJ1-2; d_call: .; v_call: TRBV6-5
cdr3_nt: TGTGCCAGCTCACTCCTAAAAACAGGGACTGGAAACACCATATATTTT; cdr3_aa: CASSLLKTGTGNTIYF; clone_size: .; j_call: TRBJ1-3; d_call: .; v_call: TRBV18
cdr3_nt: TGTGCCAGCAGCCAAGGGGACAGGGGGCGATCTGAAGCTTTCTTT; cdr3_aa: CASSQGDRGRSEAFF; clone_size: .; j_call: TRBJ1-1; d_call: TRBD1; v_call: TRBV16
cdr3_nt: TGTGCCAGCAGTATTGGGCTCCTACCCGGGGAGCTGTTTTTT; cdr3_aa: CASSIGLLPGELFF; clone_size: .; j_call: TRBJ2-2; d_call: .; v_call: TRBV7-3
cdr3_nt: TGCGCCAGCAGCTCAACTCGGGGGTCTTTGGGGACTGAAGCTTTCTTT; cdr3_aa: CASSSTRGSLGTEAFF; clone_size: .; j_call: TRBJ1-1; d_call: .; v_call: TRBV5-1
cdr3_nt: TGCGCCAGCAGCCCTTCGGGGGTCTCTAATCAGCCCCAGCATTTT; cdr3_aa: CASSPSGVSNQPQHF; clone_size: .; j_call: TRBJ1-5; d_call: .; v_call: TRBV5-1
cdr3_nt: TGTGCCAGCAGCTTACCCGGCGGACAGGGAGTAATTATTAAAGCAGATACGCAGTATTTT; cdr3_aa: CASSLPGGQGVIIKADTQYF; clone_size: .; j_call: TRBJ2-3; d_call: TRBD1; v_call: TRBV7-8
cdr3_nt: TGTGCCAGCAGTCCTATCACTGGTGAGCAGTTCTTC; cdr3_aa: CASSPITGEQFF; clone_size: .; j_call: TRBJ2-1; d_call: .; v_call: TRBV28